A selection of T cell receptor beta chains follows, all from one sample in a study of glioma-infiltrating T cells after dendritic cell vaccination. Using immunoSEQ multiplex PCR, the repertoire was profiled, and TCRdb retains in-frame clones only, with some absent. The sample lists roughly 85,000 clones, around 85% occurring once. Sequencing was performed on blood, taken after dendritic cell vaccination. These receptor sequences come from a human donor with glioblastoma. The CDR3 runs from the conserved cysteine through the conserved F or W. Each record gives: J gene, D gene, V gene, CDR3 DNA, CDR3 protein. A D gene is named only where the DNA matches it firmly.

J: TRBJ2-7; D: .; V: TRBV2; DNA: TGTGCCAGCAGGGGGCCCTACGAGCAGTACTTC; CDR3: CASRGPYEQYF
J: TRBJ1-1; D: .; V: TRBV7-3; DNA: TGTGCCAGCAGCTTGAACAAGGGGGCTGAAGCTTTCTTT; CDR3: CASSLNKGAEAFF
J: TRBJ2-2; D: .; V: TRBV7-7; DNA: TGTGCCAGCAGTTCTCAGACAGGAGCGAACACCGGGGAGCTGTTTTTT; CDR3: CASSSQTGANTGELFF
J: TRBJ1-2; D: .; V: TRBV14; DNA: TGTGCCAGCAGCCAAGACAGGGTTAACTATGGCTACACCTTC; CDR3: CASSQDRVNYGYTF
J: TRBJ2-1; D: .; V: TRBV7-9; DNA: TGTGCCAGCAGCTTAGTGGGCAAACAGAGCTCCTACAATGAGCAGTTCTTC; CDR3: CASSLVGKQSSYNEQFF
J: TRBJ2-1; D: TRBD2; V: TRBV9; DNA: TGTGCCAGCAGCGTAGATGGACTAGCCCTAAAGGAGCAGTTCTTC; CDR3: CASSVDGLALKEQFF
J: TRBJ1-1; D: TRBD1; V: TRBV7-8; DNA: TGTGCCAGCAGCTTAGCCGCGACAGGGAACGCTTTCTTT; CDR3: CASSLAATGNAFF
J: TRBJ2-3; D: TRBD1; V: TRBV15; DNA: TGTGCCACCAGCAGGGAGAAACAGGGGGCAACAGATACGCAGTATTTT; CDR3: CATSREKQGATDTQYF
J: TRBJ2-7; D: .; V: TRBV15; DNA: TGTGCCACCAGCACCCAACTAGCAGACGAGCAGTACTTC; CDR3: CATSTQLADEQYF
J: TRBJ2-1; D: TRBD2; V: TRBV7-7; DNA: TGTGCCAGCAGCACGGGACTAGCGAATGAGCAGTTCTTC; CDR3: CASSTGLANEQFF
J: TRBJ2-7; D: .; V: TRBV5-4; DNA: TGTGCCAGCAGCCAAGGGCTAGCGTCCACCTACGAGCAGTACTTC; CDR3: CASSQGLASTYEQYF